This T cell receptor (beta chain) originates from a study of T-cell memory formation after mild COVID-19. Study-wide results and limits: Still unconfirmed is whether the second-wave clones peaking on day 37 recognized SARS-CoV-2.

Turning to this clonotype: The antigen is not known.

The germline CDR1 and CDR2 sequences are ENHRY and SYGVKD. Trimming shortened V by 11 bases and J by 0 bases, and 14 bases separated the two germline ends. The length of the CDR3 is 13 residues. TCR alpha and TCR beta cDNA libraries with sample barcodes and UMIs came from 5'RACE using constant-segment primers. TCRdb itself ran the 5' RACE reads through MiXCR, one entry per CDR3 protein. Of around 510,000 distinct CDR3 sequences listed, roughly a fifth were seen once; the top ten hold around 9.2%. The rearrangement joins TRBV10-3 to TRBJ2-7; maybe TRBD1 (6 bases). The sequenced sample was PBMCs or a T cell subset sorted from them (not recorded which). The receptor was derived from an adult woman who had mild COVID-19 (a few samples of this study predate the infection). Cell type and time point are not known. The CDR3 loop reads CAASGTPSYEQYF. CDR3 DNA sequence: TGTGCCGCCTCCGGGACACCCTCCTACGAGCAGTACTTC.